The present entry profiles one TCR beta chain with its context. Antigen unknown. TCR cDNA libraries came from RNA via a modified published protocol. In TCRdb, the 5' RACE reads were re-called with MiXCR into one record per CDR3 protein. The sample shows 300,000 to 450,000 distinct CDR3 sequences, roughly 30% of them seen only once. This entry belongs to a study of identical twins' blood T cells. Study-level points and caveats: Out-of-frame TCRbeta clonotypes reportedly had markedly more similar V usage in twins than unrelated donors. Twin similarity might stem from environmental factors, not only genetics.

The CDR3 contains 16 residues. Germline values: CDR1 SGHTA, CDR2 FQGNSA. V lost 10 bases and J lost 4, with 25 bases in between. The rearrangement links TRBV7-2 to TRBJ2-5; a possible D gene is TRBD2 (5 bases). The receptor was isolated from a woman between 18 and 50 years old in good health. The sample was PBMCs. This CDR3 reads CATGSSVARVGETQYF. The CDR3 bases are TGTGCCACGGGATCGAGCGTTGCGCGGGTCGGAGAGACCCAGTACTTC. The full variable domain, in which reference TRBV7-2 and TRBJ2-5 provide the parts outside the CDR3, is GAGVSQSPSNKVTEKGKDVELRCDPISGHTALYWYRQSLGQGLEFLIYFQGNSAPDKSGLPSDRFSAERTGGSVSTLTIQRTQQEDSAVYLCATGSSVARVGETQYFGPGTRLLVL.